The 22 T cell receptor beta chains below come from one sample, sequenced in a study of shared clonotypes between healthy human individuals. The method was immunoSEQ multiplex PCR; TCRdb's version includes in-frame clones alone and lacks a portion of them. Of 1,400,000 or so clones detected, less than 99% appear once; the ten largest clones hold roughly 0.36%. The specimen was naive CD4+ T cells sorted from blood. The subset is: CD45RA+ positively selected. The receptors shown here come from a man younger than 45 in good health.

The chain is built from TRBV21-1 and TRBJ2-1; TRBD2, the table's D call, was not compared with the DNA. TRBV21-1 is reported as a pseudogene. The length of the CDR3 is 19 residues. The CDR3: CASRLTSVRRRKGSNEQFF. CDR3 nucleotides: TGTGCCAGCAGACTAACTAGCGTCCGACGCAGGAAGGGGTCGAATGAGCAGTTCTTC.

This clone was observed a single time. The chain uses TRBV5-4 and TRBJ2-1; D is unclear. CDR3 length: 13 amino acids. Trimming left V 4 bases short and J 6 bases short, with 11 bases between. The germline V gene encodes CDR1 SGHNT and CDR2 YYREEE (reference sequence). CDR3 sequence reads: CASSLPGPNEQFF. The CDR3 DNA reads TGTGCCAGCAGCCTACCCGGTCCCAATGAGCAGTTCTTC.

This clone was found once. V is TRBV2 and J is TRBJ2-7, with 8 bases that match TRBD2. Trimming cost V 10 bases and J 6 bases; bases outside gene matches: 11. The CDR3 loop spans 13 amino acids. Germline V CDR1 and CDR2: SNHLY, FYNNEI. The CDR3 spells CATTKGLGGEQYF. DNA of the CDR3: TGTGCCACCACCAAGGGACTAGGGGGCGAGCAGTACTTC.

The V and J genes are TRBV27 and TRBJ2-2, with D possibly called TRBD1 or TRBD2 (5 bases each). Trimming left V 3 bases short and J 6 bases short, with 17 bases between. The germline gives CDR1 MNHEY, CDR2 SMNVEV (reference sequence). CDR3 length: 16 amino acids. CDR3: CASSFHGTPPAGELFF. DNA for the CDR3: TGTGCCAGCAGTTTCCACGGGACCCCTCCCGCCGGGGAGCTGTTTTTT.

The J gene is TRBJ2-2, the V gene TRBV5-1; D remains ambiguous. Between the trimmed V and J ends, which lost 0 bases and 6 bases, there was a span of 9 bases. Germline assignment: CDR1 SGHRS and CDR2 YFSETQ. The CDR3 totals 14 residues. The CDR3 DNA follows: TGCGCCAGCAGCTTGGAGGAGCTAGCCGGGGAGCTGTTTTTT. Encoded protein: CASSLEELAGELFF.

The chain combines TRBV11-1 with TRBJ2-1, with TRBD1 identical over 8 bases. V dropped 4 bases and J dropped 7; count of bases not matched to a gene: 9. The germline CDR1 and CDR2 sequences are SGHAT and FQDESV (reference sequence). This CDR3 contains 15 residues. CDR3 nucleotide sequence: TGTGCCAGCAGCTCCCCGGACAGGGCGAGGAATGAGCAGTTCTTC. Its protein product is CASSSPDRARNEQFF. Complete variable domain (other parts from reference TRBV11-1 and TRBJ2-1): EAEVAQSPRYKITEKSQAVAFWCDPISGHATLYWYRQILGQGPELLVQFQDESVVDDSQLPKDRFSAERLKGVDSTLKIQPAELGDSAMYLCASSSPDRARNEQFFGPGTRLTVL.

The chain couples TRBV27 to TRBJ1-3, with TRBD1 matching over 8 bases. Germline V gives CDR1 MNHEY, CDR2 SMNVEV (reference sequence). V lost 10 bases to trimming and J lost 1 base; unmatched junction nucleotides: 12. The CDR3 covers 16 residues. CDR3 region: CATMEQGAGSGNTIYF. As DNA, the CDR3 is TGTGCCACCATGGAGCAGGGGGCCGGTTCTGGAAACACCATATATTTT.

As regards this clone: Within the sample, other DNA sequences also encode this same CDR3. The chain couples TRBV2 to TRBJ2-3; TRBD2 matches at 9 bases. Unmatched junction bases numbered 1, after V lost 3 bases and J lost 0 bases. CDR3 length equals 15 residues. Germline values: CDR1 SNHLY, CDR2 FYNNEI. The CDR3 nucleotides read TGTGCCAGCAGTGAGCTAGCGGGGAGCACAGATACGCAGTATTTT. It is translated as CASSELAGSTDTQYF. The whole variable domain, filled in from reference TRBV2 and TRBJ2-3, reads EPEVTQTPSHQVTQMGQEVILRCVPISNHLYFYWYRQILGQKVEFLVSFYNNEISEKSEIFDDQFSVERPDGSNFTLKIRSTKLEDSAMYFCASSELAGSTDTQYFGPGTRLTVL.

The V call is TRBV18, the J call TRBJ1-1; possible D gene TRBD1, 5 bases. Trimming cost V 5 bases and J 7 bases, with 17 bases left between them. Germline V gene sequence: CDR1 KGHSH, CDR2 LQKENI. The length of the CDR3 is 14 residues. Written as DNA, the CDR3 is TGTGCCAGCTCAGAAGGGCCCGGGACGGATGAAGCTTTCTTT. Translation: CASSEGPGTDEAFF.

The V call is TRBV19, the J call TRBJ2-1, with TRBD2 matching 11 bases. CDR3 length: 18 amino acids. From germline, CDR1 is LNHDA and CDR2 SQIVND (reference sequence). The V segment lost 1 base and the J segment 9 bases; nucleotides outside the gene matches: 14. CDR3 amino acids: CASSIVATSGTRPFEQFF. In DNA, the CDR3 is TGTGCCAGTAGTATAGTGGCGACTAGCGGGACCCGACCGTTTGAGCAGTTCTTC.

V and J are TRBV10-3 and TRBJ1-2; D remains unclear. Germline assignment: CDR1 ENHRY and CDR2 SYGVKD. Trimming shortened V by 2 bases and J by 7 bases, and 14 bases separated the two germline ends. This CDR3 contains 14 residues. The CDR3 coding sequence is TGTGCCATCAGTGAGGCAGTTGGGGAGACTGGCTACACCTTC. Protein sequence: CAISEAVGETGYTF.

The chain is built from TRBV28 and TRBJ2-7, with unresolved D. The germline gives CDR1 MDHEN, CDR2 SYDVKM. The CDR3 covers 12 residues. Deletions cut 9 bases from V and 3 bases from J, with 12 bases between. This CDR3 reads CASMDLNYEQYF. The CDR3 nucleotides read TGTGCCAGTATGGACCTCAACTACGAGCAGTACTTC.

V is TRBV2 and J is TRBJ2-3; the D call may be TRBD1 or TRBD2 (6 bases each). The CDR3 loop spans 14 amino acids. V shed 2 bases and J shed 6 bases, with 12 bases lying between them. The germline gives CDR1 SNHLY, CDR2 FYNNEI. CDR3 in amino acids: CASSEWVGGDTQYF. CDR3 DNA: TGTGCCAGCAGTGAATGGGTAGGGGGGGATACGCAGTATTTT.

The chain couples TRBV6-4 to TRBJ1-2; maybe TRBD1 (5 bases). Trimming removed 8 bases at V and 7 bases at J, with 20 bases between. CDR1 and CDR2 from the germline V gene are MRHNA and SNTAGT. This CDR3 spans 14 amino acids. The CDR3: CASSQTGQIGGYTF. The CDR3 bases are TGTGCCAGCTCCCAGACGGGGCAGATCGGTGGCTACACCTTC.

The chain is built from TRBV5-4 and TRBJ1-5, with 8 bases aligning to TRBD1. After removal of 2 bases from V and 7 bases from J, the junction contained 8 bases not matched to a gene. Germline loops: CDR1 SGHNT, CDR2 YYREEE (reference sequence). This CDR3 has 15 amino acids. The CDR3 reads CASSFHRGSGQPQHF. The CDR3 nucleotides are TGTGCCAGCAGCTTTCACAGGGGGAGTGGGCAGCCCCAGCATTTT.

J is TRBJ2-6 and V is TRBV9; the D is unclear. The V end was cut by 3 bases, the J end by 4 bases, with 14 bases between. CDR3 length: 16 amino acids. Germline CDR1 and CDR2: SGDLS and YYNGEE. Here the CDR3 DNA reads TGTGCCAGCAGCGCGCATCGCTTGACGGGGGCCAACGTCCTGACTTTC. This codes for CASSAHRLTGANVLTF.

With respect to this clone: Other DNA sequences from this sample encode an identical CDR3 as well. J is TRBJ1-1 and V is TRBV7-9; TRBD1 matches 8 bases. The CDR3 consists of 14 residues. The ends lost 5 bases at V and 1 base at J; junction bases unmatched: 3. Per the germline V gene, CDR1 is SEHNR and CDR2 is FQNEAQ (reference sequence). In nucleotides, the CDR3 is TGTGCCAGCAGCGTAGGACAGGGGAACACTGAAGCTTTCTTT. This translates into CASSVGQGNTEAFF. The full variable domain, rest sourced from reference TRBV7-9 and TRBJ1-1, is DTGVSQNPRHKITKRGQNVTFRCDPISEHNRLYWYRQTLGQGPEFLTYFQNEAQLEKSRLLSDRFSAERPKGSFSTLEIQRTEQGDSAMYLCASSVGQGNTEAFFGQGTRLTVV.

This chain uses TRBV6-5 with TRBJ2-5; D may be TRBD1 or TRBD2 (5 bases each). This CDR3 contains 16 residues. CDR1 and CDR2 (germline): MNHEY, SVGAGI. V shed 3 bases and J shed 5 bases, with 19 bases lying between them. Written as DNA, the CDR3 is TGTGCCAGCAGTTATAATCTGGGACCGGGGCCGGAGACCCAGTACTTC. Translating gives CASSYNLGPGPETQYF.

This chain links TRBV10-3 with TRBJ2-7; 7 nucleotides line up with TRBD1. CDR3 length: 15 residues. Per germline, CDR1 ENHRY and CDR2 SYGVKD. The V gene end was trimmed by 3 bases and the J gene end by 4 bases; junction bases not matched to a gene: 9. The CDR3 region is CAISDWGQLHYEQYF. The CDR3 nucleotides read TGTGCCATCAGTGATTGGGGACAGCTACATTACGAGCAGTACTTC.

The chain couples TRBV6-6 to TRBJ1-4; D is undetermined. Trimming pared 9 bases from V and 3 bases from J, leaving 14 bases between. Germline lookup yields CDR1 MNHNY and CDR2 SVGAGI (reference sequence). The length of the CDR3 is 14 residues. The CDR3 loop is CASWTSRANEKLFF. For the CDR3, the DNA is TGTGCCAGTTGGACGTCTCGGGCTAATGAAAAACTGTTTTTT.

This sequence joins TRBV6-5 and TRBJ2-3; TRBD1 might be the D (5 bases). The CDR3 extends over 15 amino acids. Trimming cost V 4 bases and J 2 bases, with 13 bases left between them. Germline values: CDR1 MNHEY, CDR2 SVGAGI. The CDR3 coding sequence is TGTGCCAGCAGTTCCTACAGGATATTCACAGATACGCAGTATTTT. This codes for CASSSYRIFTDTQYF.

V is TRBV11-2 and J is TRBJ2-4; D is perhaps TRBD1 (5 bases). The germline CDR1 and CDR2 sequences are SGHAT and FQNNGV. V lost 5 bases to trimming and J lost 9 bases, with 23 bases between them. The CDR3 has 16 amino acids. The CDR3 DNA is TGTGCCAGCAGCCCTCCGGGTAGCTCTCTAAGGGGCATTCAGTACTTC. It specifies CASSPPGSSLRGIQYF.